The clone carrying this T cell receptor (beta chain) showed up many times. The data were taken from a study of identical twins. The CDR3 totals 16 residues. Germline CDR1 and CDR2: MNHEY and SVGAGI. Trimming took 1 base from V and 3 from J, leaving 15 bases between them. TCRdb ran MiXCR on the 5' RACE reads and lists one entry per CDR3 protein. The table includes about 150,000 distinct CDR3 sequences, roughly 3.3% detected once. This clonotype was obtained from a man aged 18 to 30 in good health. Source material: memory T cells sorted from blood. The chain joins TRBV6-5 to TRBJ1-1, with D tentatively TRBD1 (5 bases). The CDR3 is CASSYYSGGLDTEAFF. The CDR3 DNA follows: TGTGCCAGCAGTTACTATTCGGGGGGATTGGACACTGAAGCTTTCTTT.